This TCR beta chain was observed in a study of identical twins. TCRdb reanalysed the 5' RACE reads using MiXCR and keeps one entry per CDR3 protein. The sample has some 760,000 distinct CDR3 sequences; 15% to 20% are singletons. This CDR3 spans 15 amino acids. Germline assignment: CDR1 LGHNA and CDR2 YSLEER. With 3 bases clipped from V and 2 bases from J, the junction kept 6 bases outside the gene matches. These sequences were also reported in another study, on T cells expressing NK-cell markers.

The sample consisted of PBMCs. This sequence joins TRBV4-3 and TRBJ2-5; 7 bases fit TRBD2. The origin of this receptor is a woman between 18 and 29 years old in good health. CDR3 coding DNA: TGCGCCAGCAGCCAGAGTAGCGGGTTTCAAGAGACCCAGTACTTC. Translation: CASSQSSGFQETQYF.